The 26 T cell receptor beta chains given below trace back to one sample, sequenced in a study of T cells after yellow fever vaccination. A single record per CDR3 protein comes from TCRdb applying MiXCR to the 5' RACE reads. Altogether some 240,000 distinct CDR3 sequences are present, roughly 3% being singletons, with the ten largest covering around 3.2%. The sequencing used CD4+ T cells sorted from PBMCs, collected 10 days after the yellow fever booster vaccination. These receptors were taken from a man aged 18 to 35 who received the YFV17D yellow fever vaccine.

The CDR3 sequence is CSARAGSMNTEAFF. The CDR3, as DNA: TGCAGTGCTAGAGCTGGCTCAATGAACACTGAAGCTTTCTTT. The J gene is TRBJ1-1, the V gene TRBV20-1; D gene unclear. The CDR3 is 14 residues long. The V gene lost 1 base and the J gene lost 0 bases, with 9 bases spanning the gap. Germline CDR1 is DFQATT and CDR2 is SNEGSKA (reference sequence).

This chain joins TRBV4-1 and TRBJ2-5, with D perhaps being TRBD1 or TRBD2 (6 bases each). This CDR3 is built from 15 residues. V was trimmed by 2 bases and J by 5 bases, leaving 15 bases between them. The germline V gene has CDR1 MGHRA and CDR2 YSYEKL. The CDR3 protein is CASSQSNREVETQYF. CDR3 nucleotides: TGCGCCAGCAGCCAAAGTAACAGGGAGGTTGAGACCCAGTACTTC.

This clonotype was counted a few times. The chain carries TRBV5-1 and TRBJ2-7, with D maybe TRBD1 (7 bases). Germline V gives CDR1 SGHRS, CDR2 YFSETQ. The CDR3 consists of 14 residues. V was shortened by 6 bases and J by 2 bases, with 15 bases between the two germline ends. In DNA form, the CDR3 reads TGCGCCAGCAACCCGGACAGGACTACCTACGAGCAGTACTTC. Translating gives CASNPDRTTYEQYF. Full variable domain (remainder filled in from reference TRBV5-1 and TRBJ2-7): KAGVTQTPRYLIKTRGQQVTLSCSPISGHRSVSWYQQTPGQGLQFLFEYFSETQRNKGNFPGRFSGRQFSNSRSEMNVSTLELGDSALYLCASNPDRTTYEQYFGPGTRLTVT.

This clonotype was counted many times. V is TRBV9 and J is TRBJ2-2; D might be TRBD1 (5 bases). Germline loops: CDR1 SGDLS, CDR2 YYNGEE. The CDR3 runs 18 residues. Trimming shortened V by 4 bases and J by 4 bases, and 23 bases separated the two germline ends. The CDR3, as DNA: TGTGCCAGCAGCATGAGCAGGTCCCGTAGGGGTGGCACCGGGGAGCTGTTTTTT. This gives the protein CASSMSRSRRGGTGELFF.

This clonotype was counted at least ten times. This rearrangement joins TRBV7-2 to TRBJ1-2; possible D gene TRBD1, 5 bases. Between the trimmed V and J ends, which lost 6 bases and 1 base, there was a span of 21 bases. Germline-derived CDR1 and CDR2 are SGHTA and FQGNSA. This CDR3 comprises 17 residues. The CDR3 region is CASSREGSLDSNYGYTF. The CDR3 DNA reads TGTGCCAGCAGTAGAGAGGGGAGCCTAGACAGTAACTATGGCTACACCTTC. Complete variable domain (other parts from reference TRBV7-2 and TRBJ1-2): GAGVSQSPSNKVTEKGKDVELRCDPISGHTALYWYRQSLGQGLEFLIYFQGNSAPDKSGLPSDRFSAERTGGSVSTLTIQRTQQEDSAVYLCASSREGSLDSNYGYTFGSGTRLTVV.

This clonotype has a count of ten or more. This chain links TRBV24-1 with TRBJ2-2, with D perhaps matching TRBD1 or TRBD2 (5 bases each). V lost 7 bases, J lost 1 base, and 12 bases lay in between. From germline, CDR1 is KGHDR and CDR2 SFDVKD. The length of the CDR3 is 15 residues. In nucleotides, the CDR3 is TGTGCCACCAGGGCCGGGACCGAGAACACCGGGGAGCTGTTTTTT. Residues: CATRAGTENTGELFF.

The table lists this clonotype with many counts. The rearrangement uses TRBV6-5 and TRBJ2-3; TRBD2 matches 11 bases. The germline CDR1 and CDR2 sequences are MNHEY and SVGAGI. The CDR3 loop spans 15 amino acids. V shed 11 bases and J 4 bases; nucleotides not matched to a gene: 11. The CDR3 DNA is TGTGCCTTCCCCATAGCGGGGGGGCCGTCAGATACGCAGTATTTT. It yields the protein CAFPIAGGPSDTQYF.

The chain links TRBV28 to TRBJ2-7, with TRBD1 matching over 8 bases. Trimming at V came to 5 bases and at J to 0 bases, leaving 9 bases not matched to a gene. The V gene's germline CDR1 is MDHEN and CDR2 SYDVKM. The CDR3 has 16 amino acids. The CDR3 reads CASSPSQGASSYEQYV. CDR3 DNA: TGTGCCAGCAGTCCGAGCCAGGGGGCAAGCTCCTACGAGCAGTACGTC.

This clonotype was found many times. This chain links TRBV19 with TRBJ2-1, with D possibly matching TRBD1 (6 bases). Trimming shortened V by 7 bases and J by 5 bases, and 15 bases separated the two germline ends. This CDR3 comprises 14 residues. Germline loops: CDR1 LNHDA, CDR2 SQIVND (reference sequence). CDR3 bases: TGTGCCAGTAAAGGGCAGGGGAATGACAATGAGCAGTTCTTC. This codes for CASKGQGNDNEQFF.

This clonotype was recorded at least ten times. The J gene is TRBJ1-1, the V gene TRBV27; D is possibly TRBD1 (5 bases). V gave up 7 bases and J gave up 6 bases, with 21 bases separating them. The CDR3 is 15 amino acids. Germline V gives CDR1 MNHEY, CDR2 SMNVEV (reference sequence). The CDR3 here is CASNELGDPVAEAFF. In nucleotides, the CDR3 is TGTGCCAGCAACGAACTCGGGGACCCTGTCGCTGAAGCTTTCTTT.

Of note for this clonotype: A read error may explain this, as a much larger clone is one base away. The rearrangement uses TRBV3-1 and TRBJ2-1, with D possibly matching TRBD1 (6 bases). There are 13 residues in the CDR3. CDR1 LGHDT and CDR2 YNNKEL come from the germline V gene (reference sequence). The germline V and J ends were trimmed by 2 bases and 10 bases, with 12 bases remaining between them. The chain's CDR3 is CASSQSRGSEQFF. The CDR3 DNA follows: TGTGCCAGCAGCCAATCAAGGGGGTCCGAGCAGTTCTTC.

The chain couples TRBV6-1 to TRBJ2-7; D unclear. Germline values: CDR1 MNHNS, CDR2 SASEGT. This CDR3 contains 12 residues. V lost 4 bases, J lost 3 bases, and 7 bases lay in between. The DNA of the CDR3 is TGTGCCAGCAGTGTGCCCCGCTACGAGCAGTACTTC. This sequence encodes CASSVPRYEQYF.

The rearrangement links TRBV20-1 to TRBJ1-4; D possibly corresponds to TRBD1 (6 bases). Trimming removed 5 bases at V and 8 bases at J, with 15 bases between. Per germline, CDR1 DFQATT and CDR2 SNEGSKA (reference sequence). The CDR3 contains 13 residues. The CDR3 nucleotides are TGCAGTGCTGAGTCAGGGGCGGGAGAAAAACTGTTTTTT. Protein product: CSAESGAGEKLFF.

This clonotype showed up many times. For the CDR3, the DNA is TGTGCCAGCAGCTTAGATGTCAGGGAGGCGCAGTATTTT. Translated, it gives CASSLDVREAQYF. J is TRBJ2-3 and V is TRBV7-2, with D possibly matching TRBD2 (6 bases). CDR1 and CDR2 from the germline V gene are SGHTA and FQGNSA. V was shortened by 1 base and J by 10 bases, with 12 bases between the two germline ends. The CDR3 is 13 residues long.

This clonotype was seen many times. The chain couples TRBV3-1 to TRBJ2-1; D is perhaps TRBD1 (5 bases). The V end was cut by 5 bases, the J end by 6 bases, with 14 bases between. The CDR3 length is 14 residues. Germline V gene lookup returns CDR1 LGHDT and CDR2 YNNKEL (reference sequence). The CDR3 region has the DNA TGTGCCAGCAGCTCAGCGTTAGGGGTCAATGAGCAGTTCTTC. This translates into CASSSALGVNEQFF.

This clonotype occurred a few times. The chain joins TRBV5-1 to TRBJ2-3; D not resolved. The germline CDR1 and CDR2 sequences are SGHRS and YFSETQ. V lost 0 bases and J 1 base, leaving 9 bases between the germline ends. The CDR3 totals 15 residues. This chain's CDR3 is CASSLASTRTDTQYF. DNA for the CDR3: TGCGCCAGCAGCTTGGCTTCCACCCGCACAGATACGCAGTATTTT.

This clonotype was picked up many times. V is TRBV4-1 and J is TRBJ2-3; D unresolved. Germline CDR1 and CDR2: MGHRA and YSYEKL. The CDR3 has 14 amino acids. The ends were cut back, 3 bases at V and 3 bases at J, with 10 bases in the middle. This chain's CDR3 is CASSHAPQTDTQYF. As DNA, the CDR3 is TGCGCCAGCAGCCACGCTCCCCAGACAGATACGCAGTATTTT.

This clonotype was seen ten or more times. This chain connects TRBV6-2 or TRBV6-3 to TRBJ1-1, with D tentatively TRBD1 (5 bases). V was shortened by 3 bases and J by 1 base, with 12 bases between the two germline ends. Germline V gene sequence: CDR1 MNHEY, CDR2 SVGEGT. The CDR3 consists of 15 residues. The CDR3 here is CASSYVGAGNTEAFF. As DNA, the CDR3 is TGTGCCAGCAGTTATGTTGGGGCCGGGAACACTGAAGCTTTCTTT.

This clonotype was observed many times. The chain employs TRBV28 and TRBJ1-1; D call uncertain. There are 12 residues in the CDR3. Germline CDR1 reads MDHEN; CDR2 reads SYDVKM. The V end was cut by 5 bases, the J end by 11 bases, with 15 bases between. The CDR3: CASSLRTAGAFF. The CDR3 nucleotides read TGTGCCAGCAGTCTCAGGACGGCTGGGGCTTTCTTT.

This clonotype has more than one count but fewer than ten. The chain employs TRBV5-6 and TRBJ1-3; D gene ambiguous. The ends were cut back, 0 bases at V and 4 bases at J, with 11 bases in the middle. The CDR3 consists of 15 residues. The germline V gene has CDR1 SGHDT and CDR2 YYEEEE. CDR3 loop: CASSLAGSAGNTIYF. In DNA form, the CDR3 reads TGTGCCAGCAGCTTGGCGGGGTCGGCGGGAAACACCATATATTTT. The whole variable domain, filled in from reference TRBV5-6 and TRBJ1-3, reads DAGVTQSPTHLIKTRGQQVTLRCSPKSGHDTVSWYQQALGQGPQFIFQYYEEEERQRGNFPDRFSGHQFPNYSSELNVNALLLGDSALYLCASSLAGSAGNTIYFGEGSWLTVV.

The sample holds a few counts of this clonotype. The chain employs TRBV18 and TRBJ2-6; TRBD1 matches at 7 bases. Germline V lookup: CDR1 KGHSH, CDR2 LQKENI. Trimming removed 6 bases from V and 0 bases from J; junction bases left unmatched: 8. This CDR3 contains 17 residues. Here the CDR3 DNA reads TGTGCCAGCTCCGACAGGGTATTAAGCTCTGGGGCCAACGTCCTGACTTTC. Protein sequence: CASSDRVLSSGANVLTF.

This clonotype has only a few counts. The chain carries TRBV7-2 and TRBJ1-3; D possibly corresponds to TRBD1 (6 bases). Germline V lookup: CDR1 SGHTA, CDR2 FQGNSA. The V gene lost 5 bases and the J gene lost 0 bases, with 8 bases spanning the gap. The CDR3 contains 14 residues. CDR3 nucleotide sequence: TGTGCCAGCAGCCCAGGGGTCTCTGGAAACACCATATATTTT. Protein sequence: CASSPGVSGNTIYF. The full variable domain, in which reference TRBV7-2 and TRBJ1-3 provide the parts outside the CDR3, is GAGVSQSPSNKVTEKGKDVELRCDPISGHTALYWYRQSLGQGLEFLIYFQGNSAPDKSGLPSDRFSAERTGGSVSTLTIQRTQQEDSAVYLCASSPGVSGNTIYFGEGSWLTVV.

The chain couples TRBV7-2 to TRBJ1-2; 9 nucleotides line up with TRBD1. The germline CDR1 and CDR2 sequences are SGHTA and FQGNSA. This CDR3 contains 14 residues. Trimming at V came to 4 bases and at J to 4 bases, leaving 4 bases not matched to a gene. CDR3 sequence: CASSWDRVGYGYTF. DNA for the CDR3: TGTGCCAGCAGCTGGGACAGGGTGGGCTATGGCTACACCTTC.

The chain combines TRBV30 with TRBJ1-2; 7 nucleotides line up with TRBD1. The CDR3 is 12 amino acids. V shed 3 bases and J 2 bases; nucleotides not matched to a gene: 0. CDR1 GTSNPN and CDR2 SVGIG come from the germline V gene (reference sequence). The CDR3 DNA is TGTGCCTGGAGAGGGGGCAACTATGGCTACACCTTC. It specifies CAWRGGNYGYTF.

The chain links TRBV5-1 to TRBJ2-5; possible D gene TRBD2, 6 bases. This CDR3 region has 16 residues. Trimming removed 0 bases from V and 5 bases from J, with 17 bases in between. CDR1 and CDR2 from the germline V gene are SGHRS and YFSETQ. CDR3 sequence (DNA): TGCGCCAGCAGCTTGGCCGGCGGCGGGGAAGTGGAGACCCAGTACTTC. This gives the protein CASSLAGGGEVETQYF.

This clonotype was counted at least ten times. CDR3 region: CASSPIWGRETQYF. The CDR3 DNA is TGCGCCAGCAGCCCAATTTGGGGGCGAGAGACCCAGTACTTC. The chain combines TRBV5-1 with TRBJ2-5; D possibly corresponds to TRBD1 (6 bases). The CDR3 extends over 14 amino acids. Germline CDR1 is SGHRS and CDR2 is YFSETQ. Trimming removed 4 bases at V and 4 bases at J, with 14 bases between.